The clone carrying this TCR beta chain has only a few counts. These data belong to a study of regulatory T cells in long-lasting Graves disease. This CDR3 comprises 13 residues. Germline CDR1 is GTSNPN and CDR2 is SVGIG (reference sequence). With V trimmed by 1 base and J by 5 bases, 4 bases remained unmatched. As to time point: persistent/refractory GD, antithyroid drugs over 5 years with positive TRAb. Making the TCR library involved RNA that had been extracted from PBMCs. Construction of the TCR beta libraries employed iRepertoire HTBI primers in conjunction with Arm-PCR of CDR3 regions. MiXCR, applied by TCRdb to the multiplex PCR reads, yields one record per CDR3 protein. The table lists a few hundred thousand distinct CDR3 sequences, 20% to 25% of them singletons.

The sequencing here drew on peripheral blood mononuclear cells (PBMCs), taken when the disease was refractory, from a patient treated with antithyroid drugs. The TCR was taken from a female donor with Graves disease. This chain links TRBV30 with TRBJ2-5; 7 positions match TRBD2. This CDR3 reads CAWSGLAGETQYF. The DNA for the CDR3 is TGTGCCTGGAGTGGACTAGCCGGTGAGACCCAGTACTTC.